This TCR beta chain was sequenced in a study of blood T cell repertoires in COVID-19. Study context: Collection of acute and convalescent COVID-19 samples took place in the United States, Italy and Spain.

This CDR3 comprises 17 residues. In the original processing: Amplification of reference gene primers was used by the study to estimate nucleated cell counts. Generated by immunoSEQ multiplex PCR, the TCRdb table keeps only in-frame clones and is missing some. That table is the source of V, J and clone size, and D and trimming were worked out from the DNA. This sample has about 200,000 clones, with 84% found just once. Sequenced sample: peripheral blood. The origin of this receptor is a woman aged 45 to 65 with active or convalescent COVID-19. The V gene is TRBV21-1, the J gene TRBJ2-7; the table gives TRBD2 as D, unverified against the DNA. TRBV21-1 is shown as a pseudogene. CDR3 sequence reads: CASSTGKRGGRAYEQYF. In nucleotides, the CDR3 is TGTGCCAGCAGCACAGGGAAGAGGGGCGGGAGGGCCTACGAGCAGTACTTC.